This T cell receptor (beta chain) is from a study of blood T cells in healthy people across ages. CDR1 and CDR2 from the germline V gene are SQVTM and ANQGSEA. The V gene lost 5 bases and the J gene lost 0 bases, with 5 bases spanning the gap. The CDR3 has 12 residues. A second roughly 6 to 11 cycle PCR used barcoded and J-beta primers. Tags on each cDNA molecule came from a template-switch adaptor with 12 random nucleotides. Each CDR3 protein gets one entry after TCRdb re-called the 5' RACE reads with MiXCR. Among about 1,500,000 distinct CDR3 sequences listed, approximately 30% were seen once. The source is a woman in her 30s in good health. The rearrangement links TRBV29-1 to TRBJ1-5; no clear D gene. The sequencing sample was made of blood. The DNA of the CDR3 is TGCAGCGTTTCCTATAGCAATCAGCCCCAGCATTTT. Protein sequence: CSVSYSNQPQHF.